The T cell receptor beta chain under discussion was sequenced for a study of T cell repertoires in cytomegalovirus infection (dated by TCRdb to about 2019). Broadly, across the study: Donor HLA type was relevant to the analysis, because carriage of CMV infection together with the matching HLA type was indicated by public TCR beta signatures.

What the work shows at the level of the full study, not this receptor alone: The ex vivo response was dominated by HLA-C-restricted CMV-specific TCR beta clonotypes, and the single most frequent clonotype in two of eight donors was supplied by these HLA-C-restricted clonotypes. Cumulative frequency of public TCR beta family members discriminated carriers of CMV infection plus the relevant HLA type in this cohort and an independent approximately 350-donor cohort.

At least ten counts were recorded for this clonotype. Its antigen is unknown. Base qualities are missing; no much larger clone stands one base away. Instrument on record: Illumina HiSeq 1500. Through fastp at Q25 and MiXCR, TCRdb rebuilt clones from the public reads, retaining in-frame beta chains. When rows share a CDR3 protein, they turn into one entry using the most common DNA and genes. This sample lists over 85,000 distinct CDR3 sequences; 16% were detected once. The ten largest clones add up to approximately 7.9% of the sample. The sequence was collected from a human donor in good health (CMV status not recorded). Some clones in this sample may be carry-over from other donors' samples. Specimen: PBMCs.

The CDR3: CASSPFKAGGLGELFF. The DNA reads TGTGCCAGCAGTCCCTTTAAAGCGGGGGGGCTCGGGGAGCTGTTTTTT. Rearrangement joined TRBV12-3 or TRBV12-4 to TRBJ2-2, with TRBD2 identical over 10 junction bases. The CDR3 covers 16 residues, taking in both the cysteine and the phenylalanine. The CDR3 DNA has 48 bases and is translated from base 1. The junction shows trimming of 5 bases on V and 7 bases on J, and the gene matches do not reach 10 bases of it.